This TCR beta chain was profiled in a study of OX40 agonist ivuxolimab in advanced cancers. The method was immunoSEQ multiplex PCR; TCRdb's version includes in-frame clones alone and lacks a portion of them. This sample has 70,000 to 85,000 clones, with approximately 90% found just once. The CDR3 spans 14 residues. The trim removed 5 bases at V and 3 bases at J, leaving 7 bases unmatched. Germline-derived CDR1 and CDR2 are SGHTA and FQGNSA. Patients who had autoimmune disease history or got systemic immunosuppression were left out. The chain carries TRBV7-2 and TRBJ2-7; the match to TRBD1 covers 7 bases. This specimen was CD4+ or CD8+ T cells sorted from blood, taken in a trial of the OX40 agonist ivuxolimab. This sequence was found in an adult with an advanced solid tumor such as melanoma, head and neck, liver or kidney cancer. The CDR3 bases are TGTGCCAGCAGCCGACCGGGACAGCTCTACGAGCAGTACTTC. Encoded protein: CASSRPGQLYEQYF. The full variable domain, its missing parts supplied by reference TRBV7-2 and TRBJ2-7, is GAGVSQSPSNKVTEKGKDVELRCDPISGHTALYWYRQSLGQGLEFLIYFQGNSAPDKSGLPSDRFSAERTGGSVSTLTIQRTQQEDSAVYLCASSRPGQLYEQYFGPGTRLTVT.